Sequencing of this T cell receptor (beta chain) was carried out in a study of CD8+ T cells in alopecia areata. Across the whole study: Treatment of the treated patients consisted of oral tofacitinib, 5 to 10 mg twice daily.

Indicated treatment: oral pan-JAK inhibitor, 5-10 mg twice daily. V was shortened by 4 bases and J by 5 bases, with 8 bases between the two germline ends. CDR1 is SGHRS and CDR2 is YFSETQ in the germline V gene. The CDR3 contains 12 residues. In each case, RNA was isolated and then reverse transcribed into cDNA as the sequencing template. Sequencing used immunoSEQ multiplex PCR; TCRdb keeps in-frame clones, though not all of them. The repertoire holds over 85,000 clones, with just over 70% as singletons. Sample: CD8+ T cells sorted from blood, taken at approximately week 42, from a patient treated with tofacitinib. The gene calls are TRBV5-1 and TRBJ2-3; no clear D. The sequence was collected from a human donor with alopecia areata. The CDR3 DNA follows: TGCGCCAGCAGCCCGTCAAGAGATACGCAGTATTTT. Translated: CASSPSRDTQYF.